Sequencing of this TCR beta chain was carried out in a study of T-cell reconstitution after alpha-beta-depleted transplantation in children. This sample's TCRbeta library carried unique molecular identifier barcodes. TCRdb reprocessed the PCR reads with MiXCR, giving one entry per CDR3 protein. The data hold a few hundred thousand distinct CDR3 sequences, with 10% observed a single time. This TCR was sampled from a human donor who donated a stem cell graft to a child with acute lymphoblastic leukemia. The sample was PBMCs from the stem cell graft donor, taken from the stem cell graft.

CDR3 DNA sequence: TGCGCCAGCAGCCAGCCGGACAGTCTTGGGGATACGCAGTATTTT. As protein: CASSQPDSLGDTQYF. The chain is built from TRBV4-3 and TRBJ2-3; possibly TRBD1 for D (6 bases). Germline lookup yields CDR1 LGHNA and CDR2 YSLEER. The CDR3 extends over 15 amino acids. Trimming cost V 3 bases and J 6 bases, with 16 bases left between them.